This T cell receptor (beta chain) was observed in a study of Graves' ophthalmopathy and Graves' hyperthyroidism. The CDR3 is 11 residues long. V dropped 5 bases and J dropped 8 bases, with 8 bases sitting between them. The germline V gene has CDR1 SGHTA and CDR2 FQGNSA. The authors amplified TCR beta CDR3 regions, and they did so from RNA transcripts for repertoire sequencing. Second-round multiplex PCR came after a first-round RT-PCR that employed HTBI primers. TCRdb re-analysed the multiplex PCR reads in MiXCR, keeping a single row per CDR3 protein. The repertoire has approximately 1.2 million distinct CDR3 sequences, roughly 35% of them found once; the top ten carry 11%. Whole-study results and caveats: For predicting ophthalmopathy progression, the model had 70.59% sensitivity and roughly 72% specificity.

This clonotype was seen a handful of times. Its antigen is currently unknown. The sample consisted of peripheral blood or thyroid tissue (not recorded which). The sequence derives from an adult man with Graves' hyperthyroidism. V is TRBV7-2 and J is TRBJ2-3; D remains unclear. The CDR3 sequence is CASSEAATQYF. The CDR3 coding sequence is TGTGCCAGCAGCGAGGCCGCTACGCAGTATTTT.